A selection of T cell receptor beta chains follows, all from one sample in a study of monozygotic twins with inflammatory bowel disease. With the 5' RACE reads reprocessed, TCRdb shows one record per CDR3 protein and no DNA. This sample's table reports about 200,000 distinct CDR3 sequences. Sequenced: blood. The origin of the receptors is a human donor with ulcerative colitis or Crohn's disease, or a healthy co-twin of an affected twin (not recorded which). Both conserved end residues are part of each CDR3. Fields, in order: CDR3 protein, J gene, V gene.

CASSAGTGYGYTF,TRBJ1-2,TRBV4-2
CASSPGGVDTQYF,TRBJ2-3,TRBV4-1
CASRRLRPEQYF,TRBJ2-7,TRBV6-5
CSAENRGSYEQYF,TRBJ2-7,TRBV20-1
CASRNSLIYEQYF,TRBJ2-7,TRBV27
CASTSGVEQYF,TRBJ2-7,TRBV6-6
CASSARYSYEQYF,TRBJ2-7,TRBV27
CASSFSTTPGNEKLFF,TRBJ1-4,TRBV12-3/TRBV12-4
CSVVRGRDTEAFF,TRBJ1-1,TRBV29-1
CASSRAAVSSYEQYF,TRBJ2-7,TRBV7-2
CASTYSTSGTDTQYF,TRBJ2-3,TRBV5-6
CASSPRTDSYEQYF,TRBJ2-7,TRBV18
CASSQDTIGNRELFF,TRBJ2-2,TRBV4-1
CASSIGEPTNEKLFF,TRBJ1-4,TRBV19
CASGLWTGISYEQYF,TRBJ2-7,TRBV27
CASLRQGTTEAFF,TRBJ1-1,TRBV2
CASSPRTSGYTGELFF,TRBJ2-2,TRBV11-3
CASSLAFGTATMNSAEAFF,TRBJ1-1,TRBV7-8
CAISESDGAKNIQYF,TRBJ2-4,TRBV10-3
CASSIGSSTGPRGETQYF,TRBJ2-5,TRBV19
CASQVAGTDTQYF,TRBJ2-3,TRBV7-9
CASSSWTRGTDTQYF,TRBJ2-3,TRBV6-5
CASSPGGTRFKTEAFF,TRBJ1-1,TRBV6-1
CASTLGGTTEAFF,TRBJ1-1,TRBV19
CASSLGGSNEKLFF,TRBJ1-4,TRBV7-2
CASSYDRDTNYGYTF,TRBJ1-2,TRBV11-1
CASSLTGPSGGNEQFF,TRBJ2-1,TRBV11-2
CASGGGDTQYF,TRBJ2-3,TRBV7-9
CASSYSRGSGSQHF,TRBJ1-5,TRBV6-5
CASSTDPPAEAFF,TRBJ1-1,TRBV2
CASSALGGRGEKLFF,TRBJ1-4,TRBV13
CASSLGQRDQSQHF,TRBJ1-5,TRBV14
CASGEITSVDEETQYF,TRBJ2-5,TRBV7-8
CASSLRSPRAGGSEKLFF,TRBJ1-4,TRBV27
CAWSAPQLRSGNTIYF,TRBJ1-3,TRBV30
CASSLGVGKLFF,TRBJ1-4,TRBV7-2
CASSPPGIGVNTIYF,TRBJ1-3,TRBV18